The 9 T cell receptor beta chains in this list originate from one sample, sequenced in a study of shared clonotypes between healthy human individuals. TCRdb keeps only in-frame clones here, not all; method: immunoSEQ multiplex PCR. The data hold 2 million to 2.5 million clones, with about 94% observed a single time. What was sequenced was naive CD4+ T cells sorted from blood. Described subset: CD45RA+ positively selected. The receptors shown here come from a man aged 18 to 29 in good health.

V and J are TRBV6-5 and TRBJ2-7, with 7 nucleotides matching TRBD2. Looked up from germline, CDR1 is MNHEY and CDR2 is SVGAGI. J was trimmed by 4 bases and V by 6 bases; bases with no gene match: 9. This CDR3 has 14 amino acids. The CDR3 region is CASSPRLAEYEQYF. Here the CDR3 DNA reads TGTGCCAGCAGCCCTCGGCTAGCGGAATACGAGCAGTACTTC.

This chain connects TRBV7-9 to TRBJ1-2; tentative D call: TRBD1 (5 bases). The V end lost 4 bases, the J end lost 11 bases, and 23 bases lay between the germline ends. Germline loops: CDR1 SEHNR, CDR2 FQNEAQ (reference sequence). CDR3 size: 15 residues. CDR3 nucleotides: TGTGCCAGCAGCTCACCAACTGGACAAAGCCGGGGGTACACCTTC. Its protein product is CASSSPTGQSRGYTF.

The V gene is TRBV30, the J gene TRBJ2-6; no clear D. CDR1 is GTSNPN and CDR2 is SVGIG in the germline V gene (reference sequence). Trimming took off 0 bases at V and 1 base at J, with 10 bases between the two ends. The CDR3 is 16 amino acids. The CDR3 DNA reads TGTGCCTGGAGTGTATCCCCCACGTCTGGGGCCAACGTCCTGACTTTC. Encoded protein: CAWSVSPTSGANVLTF.

The chain employs TRBV11-2 and TRBJ2-5; 11 nucleotides align to TRBD2. The V segment lost 4 bases and the J segment 1 base; nucleotides outside the gene matches: 2. Germline V CDR1 and CDR2: SGHAT, FQNNGV. The CDR3 is 15 amino acids. The CDR3 sequence is CASSSGLAAQETQYF. The CDR3 nucleotides read TGTGCCAGCAGCTCGGGACTAGCGGCCCAAGAGACCCAGTACTTC.

V and J are TRBV12-5 and TRBJ1-3, with D hard to call. Per germline, CDR1 LGHNT and CDR2 FRNRAP. The ends were cut back, 0 bases at V and 0 bases at J, with 15 bases in the middle. This CDR3 region has 18 residues. The CDR3 coding sequence is TGTGCTAGTGGTTTGGTTCCTTCGGGGTTAGCCTCTGGAAACACCATATATTTT. This sequence encodes CASGLVPSGLASGNTIYF.

The rearrangement joins TRBV10-3 to TRBJ1-2; D not resolved. Trimming removed 2 bases at V and 6 bases at J, with 16 bases between. Germline assignment: CDR1 ENHRY and CDR2 SYGVKD. This CDR3 spans 15 amino acids. CDR3 amino acids: CAISEPLVAVDGYTF. CDR3 nucleotide sequence: TGTGCCATCAGTGAGCCCTTAGTGGCCGTAGATGGCTACACCTTC.

This chain joins TRBV19 and TRBJ1-6, with D possibly being TRBD1 (6 bases). Germline values: CDR1 LNHDA, CDR2 SQIVND (reference sequence). CDR3 length: 16 amino acids. V dropped 1 base and J dropped 9 bases, with 16 bases sitting between them. The CDR3 sequence: CASSIAGQNVVSPLHF. The CDR3 DNA is TGTGCCAGTAGTATAGCCGGACAGAACGTGGTTTCACCCCTCCACTTT.

The rearrangement uses TRBV5-1 and TRBJ2-1; 9 nucleotides align to TRBD1. The CDR3 has 15 amino acids. Germline V CDR1 and CDR2: SGHRS, YFSETQ. Unmatched junction bases numbered 11, after V lost 4 bases and J lost 9 bases. CDR3 region: CASSAQQGAIVEQFF. The CDR3 DNA reads as TGCGCCAGCAGCGCACAACAGGGGGCTATTGTTGAGCAGTTCTTC.

This chain links TRBV4-1 with TRBJ2-3, with D possibly TRBD2 on 5 matching bases. Looked up from germline, CDR1 is MGHRA and CDR2 is YSYEKL. The CDR3 is 16 amino acids. Trimming left V 6 bases short and J 8 bases short, with 24 bases between. The CDR3 reads CASRGNAGPPRGTQYF. In DNA, the CDR3 is TGCGCCAGCAGGGGAAACGCAGGTCCTCCACGGGGTACGCAGTATTTT.